The 28 T cell receptor beta chains given below trace back to one sample, sequenced in a study of vaccination effects on CD4 cells after COVID-19. This table comes from immunoSEQ multiplex PCR, and its TCRdb copy is limited to in-frame clones, with some not included. This table has 70,000 to 95,000 clones, 74% appearing once. These receptors' targets are unknown. Sequencing was preceded by expansion of antigen-specific CD4+ T cells with viral peptide pools in the ViraFEST assay. Subsequent to less than twelve days of culture, CD4+ T cells were isolated. Sequencing used CD4+ T cells from PBMCs cultured with HCoV-229E spike peptides, obtained before COVID-19 vaccination. These receptors were taken from a human donor who received a COVID-19 vaccine.

This rearrangement joins TRBV9 to TRBJ2-3; 8 bases agree with TRBD2. The CDR3 has 18 residues. The germline V gene has CDR1 SGDLS and CDR2 YYNGEE. With 0 bases clipped from V and 2 bases from J, the junction kept 11 bases outside the gene matches. CDR3 sequence reads: CASSVELPAGVSTDTQYF. The CDR3 nucleotides are TGTGCCAGCAGCGTAGAGTTGCCAGCGGGGGTTTCCACAGATACGCAGTATTTT.

This chain connects TRBV10-1 to TRBJ2-5; possible D gene TRBD2, 6 bases. Germline CDR1 and CDR2: WNHNN and SYGVQD (reference sequence). This CDR3 contains 15 residues. V shed 6 bases and J shed 5 bases, with 19 bases lying between them. This CDR3 is CASSQTMGGLETQYF. CDR3 bases: TGCGCCAGCAGCCAAACCATGGGGGGATTGGAGACCCAGTACTTC.

This clone was found once. The chain carries TRBV30 and TRBJ2-3; 10 bases fit TRBD2. Unmatched junction bases numbered 2, after V lost 4 bases and J lost 1 base. The CDR3 consists of 14 residues. Germline V gene data show CDR1 as GTSNPN and CDR2 as SVGIG (reference sequence). The CDR3 nucleotides read TGTGCCTGGACACTAGCGGGGCGCACAGATACGCAGTATTTT. Translated, it gives CAWTLAGRTDTQYF.

The V call is TRBV18, the J call TRBJ2-7; D remains unclear. The length of the CDR3 is 13 residues. V was pared by 5 bases and J by 6 bases, with 14 bases between. The germline V gene encodes CDR1 KGHSH and CDR2 LQKENI. The CDR3 sequence: CASSATSPGEQYV. The DNA for the CDR3 is TGTGCCAGCTCAGCTACCTCGCCAGGCGAGCAGTACGTC.

The gene calls are TRBV27 and TRBJ1-3; no clear D. V was cut by 6 bases and J by 0 bases, with 6 bases left in between. The CDR3 spans 13 residues. Germline V CDR1 and CDR2: MNHEY, SMNVEV (reference sequence). In nucleotides, the CDR3 is TGTGCCAGCAGGGGTCTCTCTGGAAACACCATATATTTT. It yields the protein CASRGLSGNTIYF.

The chain employs TRBV5-1 and TRBJ2-7; 8 nucleotides agree with TRBD1. After removal of 5 bases from V and 3 bases from J, the junction contained 19 bases not matched to a gene. Per germline, CDR1 SGHRS and CDR2 YFSETQ. The CDR3 length is 18 residues. The CDR3 reads CASRYRQGPAKILYEQYV. In DNA, the CDR3 is TGCGCCAGCAGATACAGACAGGGGCCCGCCAAAATCCTCTACGAGCAGTACGTC.

The CDR3 nucleotides read TGTGCCACCAGTGATTCGGGTCAGCCCCAGCATTTT. Residues: CATSDSGQPQHF. The V and J genes are TRBV24-1 and TRBJ1-5; D gene ambiguous. Germline-derived CDR1 and CDR2 are KGHDR and SFDVKD. Trimming removed 2 bases from V and 6 bases from J, with 4 bases in between. CDR3 length: 12 amino acids.

The V and J genes are TRBV5-1 and TRBJ1-1; D perhaps matches TRBD1 (6 bases). The germline V gene has CDR1 SGHRS and CDR2 YFSETQ. This CDR3 comprises 15 residues. The V end lost 4 bases, the J end lost 1 base, and 14 bases lay between the germline ends. The CDR3 nucleotides are TGCGCCAGCAGCAACCGACAGGCGACGAACACTGAAGCTTTCTTT. It yields the protein CASSNRQATNTEAFF.

This chain links TRBV5-4 with TRBJ1-1; 9 bases are a match to TRBD1. In germline, CDR1 is SGHNT, CDR2 YYREEE (reference sequence). The CDR3 is made up of 16 amino acids. After removal of 4 bases from V and 0 bases from J, the junction contained 7 bases not matched to a gene. DNA for the CDR3: TGTGCCAGCAGCAGGCGGACAGGGGCAATGAACACTGAAGCTTTCTTT. It is translated as CASSRRTGAMNTEAFF.

This chain joins TRBV5-1 and TRBJ1-1; TRBD1 is a possible D gene (5 bases). V dropped 2 bases and J dropped 7 bases, with 12 bases sitting between them. This CDR3 has 13 residues. CDR1 and CDR2 (germline): SGHRS, YFSETQ. The CDR3 region is CASSLQVGHEAFF. The CDR3, as DNA: TGCGCCAGCAGCTTACAGGTAGGACATGAAGCTTTCTTT.

This clone was detected only a few times. The chain links TRBV19 to TRBJ1-2; 12 bases match TRBD1. Germline lookup yields CDR1 LNHDA and CDR2 SQIVND (reference sequence). The CDR3 has 16 amino acids. V dropped 6 bases and J dropped 4; count of bases not matched to a gene: 9. CDR3 sequence reads: CASRSGQGATLYGYTF. The CDR3 nucleotides are TGTGCCAGTAGGTCGGGACAGGGGGCTACCCTCTATGGCTACACCTTC.

The V call is TRBV11-2, the J call TRBJ1-4; possible D gene TRBD1, 6 bases. The CDR3 is 14 amino acids. V was shortened by 3 bases and J by 3 bases, with 8 bases between the two germline ends. CDR1 SGHAT and CDR2 FQNNGV come from the germline V gene. CDR3 sequence reads: CASSFGQPNEKLFF. For the CDR3, the DNA is TGTGCCAGCAGCTTCGGACAGCCTAATGAAAAACTGTTTTTT.

The rearrangement uses TRBV6-5 and TRBJ2-2; TRBD1 matches 10 bases. CDR1 and CDR2 (germline): MNHEY, SVGAGI. Trimming cost V 5 bases and J 8 bases; bases outside gene matches: 8. This CDR3 comprises 15 residues. The CDR3 loop is CASSTTGGFVGELFF. In DNA, the CDR3 is TGTGCCAGCAGTACGACAGGGGGCTTTGTAGGGGAGCTGTTTTTT.

The chain employs TRBV5-5 and TRBJ1-1; no firm D call. V lost 2 bases, J lost 1 base, and 6 bases lay in between. The CDR3 runs 13 residues. Germline-derived CDR1 and CDR2 are SGHKS and YYEKEE (reference sequence). The CDR3 region is CASSFLSNTEAFF. Here the CDR3 DNA reads TGTGCCAGCAGCTTCCTATCGAACACTGAAGCTTTCTTT.

The chain carries TRBV6-5 and TRBJ1-5; possibly TRBD1 for D (6 bases). This CDR3 has 13 residues. V lost 11 bases to trimming and J lost 3 bases, with 14 bases between them. Per germline, CDR1 MNHEY and CDR2 SVGAGI. CDR3 nucleotides: TGTGCCGGTTCGGACAGTTCCAATCAGCCCCAGCATTTT. It codes for CAGSDSSNQPQHF.

The sample holds one count of this clone. V usage is TRBV14 and J usage is TRBJ1-1; possibly TRBD1 for D (5 bases). Germline values: CDR1 SGHDN, CDR2 FVKESK. V shed 1 base and J shed 3 bases, with 15 bases lying between them. The CDR3 sequence is 16 residues long. This CDR3 reads CASSQVSAGWDTEAFF. In nucleotides, the CDR3 is TGTGCCAGCAGCCAAGTTTCGGCAGGGTGGGACACTGAAGCTTTCTTT.

The chain couples TRBV19 to TRBJ1-2; 7 bases are a match to TRBD1. Germline V gene lookup returns CDR1 LNHDA and CDR2 SQIVND (reference sequence). Trimming removed 4 bases from V and 4 bases from J; junction bases left unmatched: 6. The CDR3 covers 14 residues. The CDR3 DNA reads as TGTGCCAGTAGTAGTGCAGGGGGTAGCTATGGCTACACCTTC. Amino acids: CASSSAGGSYGYTF.

The chain recombines TRBV18 with TRBJ1-2, with D perhaps matching TRBD1 (5 bases). There are 14 residues in the CDR3. The germline gives CDR1 KGHSH, CDR2 LQKENI. The germline V and J ends were trimmed by 6 bases and 0 bases, with 11 bases remaining between them. CDR3 nucleotide sequence: TGTGCCAGCTCGCGGGACGGCCCTAACTATGGCTACACCTTC. Protein sequence: CASSRDGPNYGYTF.

J is TRBJ2-7 and V is TRBV6-2 or TRBV6-3; D is perhaps TRBD2 (5 bases). The germline V gene encodes CDR1 MNHEY and CDR2 SVGEGT. V gave up 6 bases and J gave up 6 bases, with 18 bases separating them. The CDR3 has 14 residues. CDR3 loop: CASSPPSSLGEQYV. CDR3 nucleotide sequence: TGTGCCAGCAGCCCCCCGTCTAGCCTAGGCGAGCAGTACGTC.

V usage is TRBV5-1 and J usage is TRBJ2-2, with D perhaps given as TRBD1 or TRBD2 (7 bases each). V was pared by 0 bases and J by 6 bases, with 12 bases between. The CDR3 is made up of 15 amino acids. Germline V gene sequence: CDR1 SGHRS, CDR2 YFSETQ. CDR3 loop: CASSLGQGGSGELFF. DNA of the CDR3: TGCGCCAGCAGCTTGGGACAGGGAGGGTCCGGGGAGCTGTTTTTT.

V gene TRBV19 combines with J gene TRBJ1-5; D not resolved. Between the trimmed V and J ends, which lost 5 bases and 0 bases, there was a span of 11 bases. CDR1 and CDR2 (germline): LNHDA, SQIVND (reference sequence). CDR3 size: 15 residues. The CDR3 bases are TGTGCCAGTAGTCCAGAGGGCCATAGCAATCAGCCCCAGCATTTT. This encodes CASSPEGHSNQPQHF.

The V and J genes are TRBV19 and TRBJ1-1; no reliable D call. The CDR3 is made up of 17 amino acids. The V and J ends lost 2 bases and 1 base respectively, with 17 bases between them. Germline V CDR1 and CDR2: LNHDA, SQIVND (reference sequence). The CDR3 loop reads CASSIFNARTSNTEAFF. The CDR3 DNA is TGTGCCAGTAGTATATTTAATGCCAGGACCTCGAACACTGAAGCTTTCTTT.

This clone was detected only a few times. V usage is TRBV5-6 and J usage is TRBJ1-3, with 7 bases matching TRBD1. This CDR3 has 15 residues. Germline loops: CDR1 SGHDT, CDR2 YYEEEE. Trimming removed 0 bases from V and 4 bases from J; junction bases left unmatched: 4. The CDR3 protein is CASSLAQGGGNTIYF. The CDR3 DNA reads as TGTGCCAGCAGCTTGGCGCAGGGGGGGGGAAACACCATATATTTT.

This chain links TRBV19 with TRBJ2-2, with D unresolved. CDR1 and CDR2 from the germline V gene are LNHDA and SQIVND (reference sequence). Trimming cost V 5 bases and J 6 bases, with 7 bases left between them. The CDR3 covers 12 residues. CDR3 residues: CASSPRPGELFF. The CDR3 DNA reads TGTGCCAGTAGTCCCAGACCCGGGGAGCTGTTTTTT.

This clone came up a few times. V is TRBV5-1 and J is TRBJ2-5, with TRBD2 as a possible D gene (5 bases). The CDR3 is 15 residues long. Between the trimmed V and J ends, which lost 2 bases and 5 bases, there was a span of 16 bases. The germline V gene encodes CDR1 SGHRS and CDR2 YFSETQ. The chain's CDR3 is CASSFTGLGLETQYF. The DNA for the CDR3 is TGCGCCAGCAGCTTCACGGGGTTAGGACTCGAGACCCAGTACTTC.

This sequence joins TRBV10-3 and TRBJ1-1; D remains ambiguous. The CDR3 runs to 15 residues. The V and J ends lost 0 bases and 3 bases respectively, with 11 bases between them. The germline CDR1 and CDR2 sequences are ENHRY and SYGVKD. The CDR3 here is CAISESNLGDTEAFF. The CDR3 DNA reads TGTGCCATCAGTGAGTCGAACCTCGGGGACACTGAAGCTTTCTTT.

This sequence joins TRBV10-1 and TRBJ2-1; the D gene is possibly TRBD2 (6 bases). Germline V gene sequence: CDR1 WNHNN, CDR2 SYGVQD (reference sequence). The germline V and J ends were trimmed by 2 bases and 3 bases, with 11 bases remaining between them. The CDR3 runs to 15 residues. The CDR3 region has the DNA TGCGCCAGCAGTGAGCGGGGGAAACTCTACAATGAGCAGTTCTTC. The encoded protein is CASSERGKLYNEQFF.

The chain combines TRBV19 with TRBJ1-5; D unresolved. Trimming left V 1 base short and J 4 bases short, with 5 bases between. Germline assignment: CDR1 LNHDA and CDR2 SQIVND (reference sequence). The CDR3 contains 13 residues. Here the CDR3 reads CASSIGENQPQHF. CDR3 DNA sequence: TGTGCCAGTAGTATAGGAGAGAATCAGCCCCAGCATTTT.